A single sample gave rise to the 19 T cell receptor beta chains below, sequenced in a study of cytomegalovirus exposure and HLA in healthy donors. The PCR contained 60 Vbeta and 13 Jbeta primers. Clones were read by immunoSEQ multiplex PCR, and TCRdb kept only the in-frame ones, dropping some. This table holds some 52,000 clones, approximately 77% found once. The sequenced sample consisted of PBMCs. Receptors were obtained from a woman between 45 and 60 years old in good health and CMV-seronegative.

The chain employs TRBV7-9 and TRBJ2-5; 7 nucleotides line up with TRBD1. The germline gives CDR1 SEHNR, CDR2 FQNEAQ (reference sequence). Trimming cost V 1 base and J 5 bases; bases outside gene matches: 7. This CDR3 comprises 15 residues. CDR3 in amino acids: CASSLGRGLSETQYF. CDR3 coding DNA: TGTGCCAGCAGCTTAGGAAGGGGGCTCAGTGAGACCCAGTACTTC.

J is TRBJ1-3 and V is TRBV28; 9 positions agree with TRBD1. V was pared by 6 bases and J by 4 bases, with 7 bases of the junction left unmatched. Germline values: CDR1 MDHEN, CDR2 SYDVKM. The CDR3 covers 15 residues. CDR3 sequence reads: CASSSGTGTGNTIYF. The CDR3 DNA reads TGTGCCAGCAGCTCCGGGACAGGGACAGGAAACACCATATATTTT.

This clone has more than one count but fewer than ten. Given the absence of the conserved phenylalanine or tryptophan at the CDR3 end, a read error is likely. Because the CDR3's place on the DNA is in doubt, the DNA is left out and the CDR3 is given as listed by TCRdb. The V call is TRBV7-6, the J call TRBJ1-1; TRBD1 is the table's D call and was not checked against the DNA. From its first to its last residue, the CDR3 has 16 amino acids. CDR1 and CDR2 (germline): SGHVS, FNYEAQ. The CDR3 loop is CASSQGSGRENTEALV.

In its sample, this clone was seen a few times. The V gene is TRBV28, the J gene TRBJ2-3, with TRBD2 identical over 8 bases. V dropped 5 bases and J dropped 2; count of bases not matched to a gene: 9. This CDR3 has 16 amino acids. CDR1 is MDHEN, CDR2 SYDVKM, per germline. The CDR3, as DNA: TGTGCCAGCAGTCCCGGGCTAGCGGGCACCACAGATACGCAGTATTTT. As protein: CASSPGLAGTTDTQYF.

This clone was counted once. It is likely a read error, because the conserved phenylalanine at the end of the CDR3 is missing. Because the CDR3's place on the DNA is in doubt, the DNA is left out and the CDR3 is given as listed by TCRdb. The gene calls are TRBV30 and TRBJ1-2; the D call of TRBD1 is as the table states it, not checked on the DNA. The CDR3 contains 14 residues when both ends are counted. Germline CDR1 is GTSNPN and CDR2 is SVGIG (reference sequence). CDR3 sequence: CAWSVRRTGGGYTV.

This chain's CDR3 is CASSQEDRQNSPLHF. CDR3 in DNA: TGCGCCAGCAGCCAAGAGGACAGGCAAAATTCACCCCTCCACTTT. V and J are TRBV4-1 and TRBJ1-6, with 7 bases that match TRBD1. Looked up from germline, CDR1 is MGHRA and CDR2 is YSYEKL. Germline trimming cut 0 bases from V and 7 bases from J; bases unmatched to any gene: 3. The CDR3 consists of 15 residues.

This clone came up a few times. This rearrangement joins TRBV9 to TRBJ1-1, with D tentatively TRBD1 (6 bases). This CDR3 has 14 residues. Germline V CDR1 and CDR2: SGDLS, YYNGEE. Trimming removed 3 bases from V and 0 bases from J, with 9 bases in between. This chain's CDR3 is CASSGGGLNTEAFF. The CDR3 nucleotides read TGTGCCAGCAGCGGGGGGGGGCTGAACACTGAAGCTTTCTTT.

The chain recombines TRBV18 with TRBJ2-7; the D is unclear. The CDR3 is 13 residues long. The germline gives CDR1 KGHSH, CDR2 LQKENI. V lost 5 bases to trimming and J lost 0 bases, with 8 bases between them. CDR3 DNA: TGTGCCAGCTCAAGTCCAGGCTCCTACGAGCAGTACTTC. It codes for CASSSPGSYEQYF.

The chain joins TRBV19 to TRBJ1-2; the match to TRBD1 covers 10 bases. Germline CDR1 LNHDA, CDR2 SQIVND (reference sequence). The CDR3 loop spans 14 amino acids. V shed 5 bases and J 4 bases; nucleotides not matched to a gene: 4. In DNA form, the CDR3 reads TGTGCCAGTAGTTCCGGGACAGGGGCCTATGGCTACACCTTC. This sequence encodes CASSSGTGAYGYTF. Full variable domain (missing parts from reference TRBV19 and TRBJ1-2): DGGITQSPKYLFRKEGQNVTLSCEQNLNHDAMYWYRQDPGQGLRLIYYSQIVNDFQKGDIAEGYSVSREKKESFPLTVTSAQKNPTAFYLCASSSGTGAYGYTFGSGTRLTVV.

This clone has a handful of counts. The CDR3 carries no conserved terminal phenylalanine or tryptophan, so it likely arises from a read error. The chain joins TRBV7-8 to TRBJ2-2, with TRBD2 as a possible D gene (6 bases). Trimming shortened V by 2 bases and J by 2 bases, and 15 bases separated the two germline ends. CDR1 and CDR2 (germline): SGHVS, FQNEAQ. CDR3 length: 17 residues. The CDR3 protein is CASSLQVIGTNTGELFV. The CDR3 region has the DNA TGTGCCAGCAGCTTACAGGTGATAGGGACTAACACCGGGGAGCTGTTTGTT.

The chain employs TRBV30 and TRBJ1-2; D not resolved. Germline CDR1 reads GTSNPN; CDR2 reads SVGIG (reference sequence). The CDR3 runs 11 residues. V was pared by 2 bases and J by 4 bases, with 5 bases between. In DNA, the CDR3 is TGTGCCTGGAGTACAATCTATGGCTACACCTTC. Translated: CAWSTIYGYTF.

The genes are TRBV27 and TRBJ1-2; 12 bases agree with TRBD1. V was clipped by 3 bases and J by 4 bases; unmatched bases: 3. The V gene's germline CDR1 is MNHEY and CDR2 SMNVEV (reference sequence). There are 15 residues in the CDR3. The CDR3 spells CASSLGQGAIYGYTF. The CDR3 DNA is TGTGCCAGCAGTTTGGGACAGGGGGCGATCTATGGCTACACCTTC.

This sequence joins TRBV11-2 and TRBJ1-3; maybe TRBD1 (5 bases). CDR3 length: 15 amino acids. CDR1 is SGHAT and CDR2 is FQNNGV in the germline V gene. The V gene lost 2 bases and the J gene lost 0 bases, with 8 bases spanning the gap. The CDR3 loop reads CASSLYTGSGNTIYF. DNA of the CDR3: TGTGCCAGCAGCTTATATACAGGCTCTGGAAACACCATATATTTT.

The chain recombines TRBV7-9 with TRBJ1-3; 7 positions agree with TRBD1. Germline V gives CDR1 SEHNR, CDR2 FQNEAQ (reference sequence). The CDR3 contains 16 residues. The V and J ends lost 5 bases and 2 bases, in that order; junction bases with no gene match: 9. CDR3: CASSPDEGAAGNTIYF. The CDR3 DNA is TGTGCCAGCAGCCCGGACGAGGGGGCGGCTGGAAACACCATATATTTT. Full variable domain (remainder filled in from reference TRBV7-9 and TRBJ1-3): DTGVSQNPRHKITKRGQNVTFRCDPISEHNRLYWYRQTLGQGPEFLTYFQNEAQLEKSRLLSDRFSAERPKGSFSTLEIQRTEQGDSAMYLCASSPDEGAAGNTIYFGEGSWLTVV.

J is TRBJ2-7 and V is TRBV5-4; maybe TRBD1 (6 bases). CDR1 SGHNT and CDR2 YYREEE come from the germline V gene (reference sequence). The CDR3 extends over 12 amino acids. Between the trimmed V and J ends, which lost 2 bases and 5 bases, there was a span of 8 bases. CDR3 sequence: CASSFGQNEQYF. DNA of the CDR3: TGTGCCAGCAGCTTCGGACAGAACGAGCAGTACTTC. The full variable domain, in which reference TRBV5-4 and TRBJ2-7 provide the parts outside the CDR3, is ETGVTQSPTHLIKTRGQQVTLRCSSQSGHNTVSWYQQALGQGPQFIFQYYREEENGRGNFPPRFSGLQFPNYSSELNVNALELDDSALYLCASSFGQNEQYFGPGTRLTVT.

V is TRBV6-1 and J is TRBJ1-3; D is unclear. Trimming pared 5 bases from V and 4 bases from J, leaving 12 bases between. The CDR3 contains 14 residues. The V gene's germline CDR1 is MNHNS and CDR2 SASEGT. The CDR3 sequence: CASSTGSEGNTIYF. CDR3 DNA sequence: TGTGCCAGCAGTACCGGAAGCGAAGGAAACACCATATATTTT.

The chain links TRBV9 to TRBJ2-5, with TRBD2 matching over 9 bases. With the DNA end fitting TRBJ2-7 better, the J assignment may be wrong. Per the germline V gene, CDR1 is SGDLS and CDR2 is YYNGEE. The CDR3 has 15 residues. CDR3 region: CASSPRLADSYEQYF. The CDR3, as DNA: TGTGCCAGCAGCCCGAGACTAGCGGACTCCTACGAGCAGTACTTC.

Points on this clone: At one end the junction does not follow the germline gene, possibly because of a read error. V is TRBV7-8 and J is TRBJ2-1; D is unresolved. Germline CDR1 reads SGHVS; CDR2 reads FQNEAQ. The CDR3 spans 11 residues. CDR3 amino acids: CSSSRSNEQFF. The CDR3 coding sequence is TGTTCCAGCAGTCGCAGTAATGAGCAGTTCTTC.

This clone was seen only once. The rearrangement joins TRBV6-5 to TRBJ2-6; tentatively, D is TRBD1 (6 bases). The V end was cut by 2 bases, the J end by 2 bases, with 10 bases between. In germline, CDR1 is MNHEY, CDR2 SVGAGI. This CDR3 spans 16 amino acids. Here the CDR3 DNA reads TGTGCCAGCAGTTACGCATCAGGGGCTGGGGCCAACGTCCTGACTTTC. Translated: CASSYASGAGANVLTF.